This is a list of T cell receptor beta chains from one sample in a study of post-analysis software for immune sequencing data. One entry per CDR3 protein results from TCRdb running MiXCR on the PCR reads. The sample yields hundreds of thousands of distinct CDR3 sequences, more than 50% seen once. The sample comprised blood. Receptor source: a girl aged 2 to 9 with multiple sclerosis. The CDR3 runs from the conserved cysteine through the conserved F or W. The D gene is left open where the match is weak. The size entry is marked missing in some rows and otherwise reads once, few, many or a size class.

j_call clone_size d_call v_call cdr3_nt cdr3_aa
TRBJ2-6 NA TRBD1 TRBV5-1 TGCGCCAGCAGAAACGGGACAGGTCTCTCTGGGGCCAACGTCCTGACTTTC CASRNGTGLSGANVLTF
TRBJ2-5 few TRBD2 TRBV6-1 TGTGCCAGCAGTGAAGGGACTAGGATTTTTAGGGAGACCCAGTACTTC CASSEGTRIFRETQYF
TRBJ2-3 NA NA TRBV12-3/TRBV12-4 TGTGCCAGCCGGGTGGGAGGCGCGACGCAGTATTTT CASRVGGATQYF
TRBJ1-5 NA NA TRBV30 TGTGCCTGGAGTTTGGAACATCAGCCCCAGCATTTT CAWSLEHQPQHF
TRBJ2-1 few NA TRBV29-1 TGCAGCGCGGACAGTTACAATGAGCAGTTCTTC CSADSYNEQFF
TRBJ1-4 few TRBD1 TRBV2 TGTGCCAGCAGCCGGGACAGGGGTGAAAAACTGTTTTTT CASSRDRGEKLFF
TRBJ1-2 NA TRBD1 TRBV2 TGTGCCAGCGCCGGACAGGGGGCTGGTTATGGCTACACCTTC CASAGQGAGYGYTF
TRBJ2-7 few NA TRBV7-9 TGTGCCAGCAGCTTGGACGGTCCGTTCTACGAGCAGTACTTC CASSLDGPFYEQYF
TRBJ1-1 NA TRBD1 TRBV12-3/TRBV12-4 TGTGCCAGCAGTTTACACAGGGGTGAAGCTTTCTTT CASSLHRGEAFF
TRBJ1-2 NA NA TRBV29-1 TGCAGCGTCCAGGCAGAGGGGAGGTATGGCTACACCTTC CSVQAEGRYGYTF
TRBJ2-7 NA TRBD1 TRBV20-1 TGCAGTGCTAGTCCCGTGGACAGGGTGGCCTACGAGCAGTACTTC CSASPVDRVAYEQYF
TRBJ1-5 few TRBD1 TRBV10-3 TGTGCCATCGGACAGGGGGCATTGGAGCCCCAGCATTTT CAIGQGALEPQHF
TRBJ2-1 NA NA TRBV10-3 TGTGCCATCAGTGAGAGGGAAACAAATGAGCAGTTCTTC CAISERETNEQFF
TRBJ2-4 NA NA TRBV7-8 TGTGCCAGCAGCTTAGGTAGAGATTCGACCAAAAACATTCAGTACTTC CASSLGRDSTKNIQYF
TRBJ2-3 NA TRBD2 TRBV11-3 TGTGCCATAGGGCCGGGACTAGCGAGCACAGATACGCAGTATTTT CAIGPGLASTDTQYF
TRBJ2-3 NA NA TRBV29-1 TGCAGCGCGGACGCTAGCACAGATACGCAGTATTTT CSADASTDTQYF
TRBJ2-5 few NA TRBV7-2 TGTGCCAGCAGTTCAACCGGGTCCCAAAAAGAGACCCAGTACTTC CASSSTGSQKETQYF
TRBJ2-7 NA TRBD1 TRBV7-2 TGTGCCAGCAGCTTCTCTCGGAGGCCAGGGGGACCCTACGAGCAGTACTTC CASSFSRRPGGPYEQYF
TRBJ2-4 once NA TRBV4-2 TGTGCCAGCAGCCAAGACTCCCGGGACGGGCCCAGGAACATTCAGTACTTC CASSQDSRDGPRNIQYF
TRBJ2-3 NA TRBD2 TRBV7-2 TGTGCCAGCAGCTTACCCTCCGGGACTAGCGGACCCACAGATACGCAGTATTTT CASSLPSGTSGPTDTQYF
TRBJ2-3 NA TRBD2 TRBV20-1 TGCAGTGTCCCGGGGGGGGGTTTCGCAGATACGCAGTATTTT CSVPGGGFADTQYF
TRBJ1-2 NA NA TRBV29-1 TGCAGCGTTGAAGGGGCCAGTGATAGCCGGGACCTCTATGGCTACACCTTC CSVEGASDSRDLYGYTF
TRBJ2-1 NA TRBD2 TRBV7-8 TGTGCCAGCAGCTTTATTAGCGGGAGACCCTACAATGAGCAGTTCTTC CASSFISGRPYNEQFF
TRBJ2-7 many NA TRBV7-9 TGTGCCAGCAGCTCTTGGGGACAACTGTTGTACGAGCAGTACTTC CASSSWGQLLYEQYF
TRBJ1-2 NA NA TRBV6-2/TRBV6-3 TGTGCCAGCAAACACGGGGGGACTGGCTACACCTTC CASKHGGTGYTF
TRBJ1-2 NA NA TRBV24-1 TGTGCCACCAGTGATTTGACCGGGGTGGCCTTTGGCTACACCTTC CATSDLTGVAFGYTF
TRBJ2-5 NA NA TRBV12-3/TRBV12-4 TGTGCCAGCAGTTTGTCGCCGACAGGACTGTACTTC CASSLSPTGLYF
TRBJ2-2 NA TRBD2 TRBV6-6 TGTGCCAGCAGGTTACTAGCGGGGTCGAACACCGGGGAGCTGTTTTTT CASRLLAGSNTGELFF
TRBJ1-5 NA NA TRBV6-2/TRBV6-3 TGTGCCAGCAGTTACTCGCAGGGATATCAGCCCCAGCATTTT CASSYSQGYQPQHF
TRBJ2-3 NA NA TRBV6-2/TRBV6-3 TGTGCCAGCAGCCGAGGACGCCGCCGCGGCACAGATACGCAGTATTTT CASSRGRRRGTDTQYF
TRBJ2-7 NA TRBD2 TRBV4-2 TGTGCCAGCAGCCAAGAACTAGCGGGAGACCACGAGCAGTACTTC CASSQELAGDHEQYF
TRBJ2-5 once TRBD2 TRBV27 TGTGCCAGTCTCGGACTAGCGGGAGGCGGAGAGACCCAGTACTTC CASLGLAGGGETQYF